This T cell receptor beta chain is drawn from a study of response to subunit inactivated influenza vaccine. This CDR3 has 10 amino acids. Germline loops: CDR1 SQVTM, CDR2 ANQGSEA. TCRdb reanalysed the RT-PCR reads using MiXCR and keeps one entry per CDR3 protein. Counted here are around 200,000 distinct CDR3 sequences, about 15% occurring once; the ten biggest clones make up about a quarter. This clonotype has more than one count but fewer than ten. An end of the junction differs from the germline gene, which may be a read error. The receptor was isolated from a man aged 45-65 years who received an inactivated influenza vaccine. The sequencing used CD8+ T cells sorted from PBMCs, collected around 5 days after vaccination. The chain uses TRBV29-1 and TRBJ2-4; D gene ambiguous. The CDR3 DNA reads TGCAGCGTTGGGTCAAGGATTCGGTACTTC. Amino acid sequence: CSVGSRIRYF.